Described below is a single TCR beta chain sequence and its context. This specimen belongs to a study of blood T cell repertoires in COVID-19. Overall study: Both acute and convalescent COVID-19 samples were obtained from the United States, Italy and Spain. The cDNA or gDNA used as material had been derived from T cells, B-cell-depleted T cells, or PBMCs.

Source study methods: Amplification of reference gene primers provided the estimated nucleated cell counts. Generated by immunoSEQ multiplex PCR, the TCRdb table keeps only in-frame clones and is missing some. The DNA was the basis for D and trimming; V, J and clone size are from that table. The data contain more than 100,000 clones, roughly 84% of them seen just once; the ten biggest clones take up over 10%. The source material was peripheral blood. This TCR was sampled from a human donor in a cohort sampled during active or convalescent COVID-19.

CDR3 coding DNA: TGTGCCAGCAGTAAGCTCAACGAAGCTTTCTTT. As protein: CASSKLNEAFF. The V gene is TRBV6-5, the J gene TRBJ1-1, with D uncertain. The CDR3 length is 11 residues. The V gene lost 5 bases and the J gene lost 8 bases, with 9 bases spanning the gap. Germline V gives CDR1 MNHEY, CDR2 SVGAGI.